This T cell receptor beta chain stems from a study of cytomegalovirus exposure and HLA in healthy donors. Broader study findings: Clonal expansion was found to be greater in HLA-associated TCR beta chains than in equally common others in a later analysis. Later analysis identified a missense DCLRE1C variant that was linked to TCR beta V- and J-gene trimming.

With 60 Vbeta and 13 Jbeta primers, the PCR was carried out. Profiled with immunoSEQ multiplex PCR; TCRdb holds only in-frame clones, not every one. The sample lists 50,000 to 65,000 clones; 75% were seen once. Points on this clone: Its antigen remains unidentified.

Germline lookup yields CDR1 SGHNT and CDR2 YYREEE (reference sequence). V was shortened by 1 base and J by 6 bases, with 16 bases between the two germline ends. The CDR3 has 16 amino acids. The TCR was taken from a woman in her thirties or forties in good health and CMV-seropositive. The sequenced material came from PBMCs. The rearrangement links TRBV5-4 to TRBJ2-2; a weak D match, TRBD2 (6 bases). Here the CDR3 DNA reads TGTGCCAGCAGCTTGACGACTAGAAGCACCCCCGGGGAGCTGTTTTTT. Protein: CASSLTTRSTPGELFF.